Below, one T cell receptor (beta chain) is given with its context. This CDR3 has 11 residues. This specimen belongs to a study of blood T cell repertoires in COVID-19. Study at large: Samples of COVID-19 (acute and convalescent) were obtained from the United States, Italy and Spain. The analysed material was cDNA or gDNA that came from T cells, B-cell-depleted T cells, or PBMCs.

Authors' processing steps: Estimates of nucleated cell counts were drawn from the amplification of reference gene primers. Measured with immunoSEQ multiplex PCR; TCRdb has only the in-frame clones, and not every one. V and J calls and clone size come straight from that table; D and trimming were deduced from the DNA. The table lists 200,000 to 250,000 clones, over 80% of them singletons. This receptor was obtained from a woman aged 30 to 39 who had been exposed to COVID-19. The sample taken for sequencing was PBMCs or T cells enriched from blood (not recorded which). The genes are TRBV21-1 and TRBJ1-1. TRBV21-1 is an annotated pseudogene. The CDR3 coding sequence is TGTGCCAGCAGCAAAGACGGTGAAGCTTTCTTT. The encoded protein is CASSKDGEAFF.